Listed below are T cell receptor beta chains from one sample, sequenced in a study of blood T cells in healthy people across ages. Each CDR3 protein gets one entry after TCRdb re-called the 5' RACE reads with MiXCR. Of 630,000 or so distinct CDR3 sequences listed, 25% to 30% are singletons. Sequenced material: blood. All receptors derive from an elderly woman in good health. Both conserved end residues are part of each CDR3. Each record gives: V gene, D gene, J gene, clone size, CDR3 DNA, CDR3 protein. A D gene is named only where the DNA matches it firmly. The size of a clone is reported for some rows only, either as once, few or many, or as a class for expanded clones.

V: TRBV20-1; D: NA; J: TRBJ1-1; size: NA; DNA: TGCAGTGCTAACTCCCTCCCCACTGAAGCTTTCTTT; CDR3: CSANSLPTEAFF
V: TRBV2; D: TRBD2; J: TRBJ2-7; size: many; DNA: TGTGCCAGCACCCCAACACCCCCTAGCGGGTGGTACGAGCAGTACTTC; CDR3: CASTPTPPSGWYEQYF
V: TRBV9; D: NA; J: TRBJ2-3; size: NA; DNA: TGTGTCAGCACTTTGGGGGGTGGAGGAGATACGCAGTATTTT; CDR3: CVSTLGGGGDTQYF
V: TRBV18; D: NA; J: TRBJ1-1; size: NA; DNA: TGTGCCAGCTCATCTTTTTCGTTAGCGGGAAACACTGAAGCTTTCTTT; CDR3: CASSSFSLAGNTEAFF
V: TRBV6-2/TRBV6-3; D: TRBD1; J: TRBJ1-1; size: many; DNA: TGTGCCAGCAGTAAGGTGGGACAGGGAAAGAACACTGAAGCTTTCTTT; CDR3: CASSKVGQGKNTEAFF
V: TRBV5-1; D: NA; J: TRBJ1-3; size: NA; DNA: TGCGCCAGCAGCCCGGGAGGTTCAAGCTCTGGAAACACCATATATTTT; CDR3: CASSPGGSSSGNTIYF
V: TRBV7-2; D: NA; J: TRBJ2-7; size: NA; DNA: TGTGCCAGCAGCTTAACCCTTCGAGACGAGCAGTACTTC; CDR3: CASSLTLRDEQYF
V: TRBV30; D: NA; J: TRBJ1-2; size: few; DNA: TGTGCCTGGAGTGCTCCAGGGAACTATGGCTACACCTTC; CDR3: CAWSAPGNYGYTF
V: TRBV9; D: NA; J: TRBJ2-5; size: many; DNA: TGTGCCAGCAGCGCCGGACTCAGCGCGGAGACCCAGTACTTC; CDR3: CASSAGLSAETQYF
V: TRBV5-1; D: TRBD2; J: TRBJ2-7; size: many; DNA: TGCGCCAGCAGCTTGAAAGCGGGGGGGTCCGGCGAGCAGTACTTC; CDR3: CASSLKAGGSGEQYF
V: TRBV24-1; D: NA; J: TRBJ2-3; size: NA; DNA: TGTGCCACCAGTGAACACAGGGTGTGGGATCCAGATACGCAGTATTTT; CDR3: CATSEHRVWDPDTQYF
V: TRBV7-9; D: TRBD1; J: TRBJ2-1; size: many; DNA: TGTGCCAGCAGCCCGACAGGGCTTGGCTACAATGAGCAGTTCTTC; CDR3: CASSPTGLGYNEQFF
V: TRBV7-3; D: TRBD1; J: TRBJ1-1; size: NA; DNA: TGTACCAGCAGCACACAGGGGAGGGGGGTTACTGAAGCTTTCTTT; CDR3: CTSSTQGRGVTEAFF
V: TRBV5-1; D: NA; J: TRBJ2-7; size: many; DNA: TGCGCCAGCAGCTCGGGCCCCGAAGTCTCCTACGAGCAGTACTTC; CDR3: CASSSGPEVSYEQYF
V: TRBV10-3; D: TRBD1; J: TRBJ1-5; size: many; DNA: TGTGCCATCAGTGAGGCGGGACAGGGAGAGAAGCCCCAGCATTTT; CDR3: CAISEAGQGEKPQHF
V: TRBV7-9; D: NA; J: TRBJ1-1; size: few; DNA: TGTGCCAGCAGCCAAGGACCGGGACACCTGAACACTGAAGCTTTCTTT; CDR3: CASSQGPGHLNTEAFF
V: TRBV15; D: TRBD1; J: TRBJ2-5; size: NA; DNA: TGTGCCACCAGCAGGGGGGACAGGGCGAGTGAAGAAGCCCAGTACTTC; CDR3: CATSRGDRASEEAQYF
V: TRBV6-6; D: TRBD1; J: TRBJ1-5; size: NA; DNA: TGTGCCAGCAGAGAAACAGGGGGCGATCAGCCCCAGCATTTT; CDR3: CASRETGGDQPQHF
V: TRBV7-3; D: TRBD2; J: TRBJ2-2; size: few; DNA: TGTGCCAGCAGCTCTAGCGGGTTAACCGGGGAGCTGTTTTTT; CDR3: CASSSSGLTGELFF
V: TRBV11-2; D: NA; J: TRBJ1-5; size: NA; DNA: TGTGCCAGCAGTAAGGACAGTCCTAATCAGCCCCAGCATTTT; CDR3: CASSKDSPNQPQHF
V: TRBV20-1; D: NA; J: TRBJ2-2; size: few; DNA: TGCAGTGCTAGGGGGGGTGACCAGAACACCGGGGAGCTGTTTTTT; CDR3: CSARGGDQNTGELFF
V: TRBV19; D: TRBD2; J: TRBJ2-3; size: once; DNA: TGTGCCAGTAGTACCTCTAGCGGGAGCACAGATACGCAGTATTTT; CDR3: CASSTSSGSTDTQYF